This T cell receptor (beta chain) was profiled in a study of blood T cell repertoires in COVID-19 (dated by TCRdb to 2020 to 2021). For context, the study as a whole: Samples covering the acute and convalescent phases of COVID-19 were provided by collaborators in the United States, Italy and Spain. The material from the prospective study consisted of cDNA or gDNA derived from T cells, B-cell-depleted T cells, or PBMCs. Deeply sampled blood TCRbeta repertoires from subjects exposed to, actively infected with, or recovered from COVID-19 were included in the dataset. The repertoires were released in a freely available public database meant as a resource for research on the immune response to SARS-CoV-2. The samples were drawn from two sources: the first 160 participants of the ongoing ImmuneRACE study, and 1,000 to 1,500 subjects contributed by 6 global collaborators. A de-identified subject ID, COVID-19 status, age in years and sex were almost always included in the sample metadata. Where available, HLA class I and class II types were taken from metadata supplied by the sample provider and were not determined by assay-based typing. The research as a whole found: Clinical and demographic metadata were provided uncurated, with the amount varying by source and participant.

In Seattle, one collaborating source enrolled patients while the infection was active and tracked those patients longitudinally over the course of disease. Collaborating institutions collected whole blood in K2EDTA tubes following their own protocols. Collaborator samples were shipped for TCRbeta analysis as frozen whole blood, isolated PBMCs, or DNA extracted from either sample type. CDR1 and CDR2, looked up from the germline V gene, are SQVTM and ANQGSEA. From cysteine to phenylalanine, the CDR3 is 10 amino acids long. Here the CDR3 DNA is all that survives: 30 bases in frame from base 1. Clipping removes 4 bases from V and 6 bases from J, with 0 as the unmatched junction base count. TCRbeta CDR3 regions were amplified from genomic DNA using the immunoSEQ Assay, a bias-controlled multiplex PCR. In the original analysis: The number of nucleated cells in each sample was estimated from the amplification of reference gene primers within the assay. Sequence reads were collapsed and filtered to measure the absolute abundance of every unique TCRbeta CDR3 rearrangement. Productive Simpson clonality was computed per sample as the square root of Simpson's diversity index over productive rearrangements. TCRdb re-hosts the immuneACCESS table, in-frame sequences only. Its copies lack some clones; in the studies checked, an unresolved V gene accounts for under half of them, and the cause for the rest is not known. Clonal size and the V and J genes are those of that table, whereas D and trimming came from the DNA. This sample has a few hundred thousand clones in its table, and approximately 92% of those were observed once. The ten largest clones take up 2.5% to 3% of the sample.

This clone occurred once. No cognate antigen has been identified for it. No base-level quality is on record; no much larger clone is a single base apart. The sequence came from a person aged 18 to 35 with COVID-19, enrolled during active disease. Sequenced input: peripheral blood. The chain uses TRBV29-1 and TRBJ2-7, and TRBD2 matches 7 of the central bases. The DNA is TGCAGCGTTGCGGGAGGCGAGCAGTACTTC. This codes for CSVAGGEQYF.